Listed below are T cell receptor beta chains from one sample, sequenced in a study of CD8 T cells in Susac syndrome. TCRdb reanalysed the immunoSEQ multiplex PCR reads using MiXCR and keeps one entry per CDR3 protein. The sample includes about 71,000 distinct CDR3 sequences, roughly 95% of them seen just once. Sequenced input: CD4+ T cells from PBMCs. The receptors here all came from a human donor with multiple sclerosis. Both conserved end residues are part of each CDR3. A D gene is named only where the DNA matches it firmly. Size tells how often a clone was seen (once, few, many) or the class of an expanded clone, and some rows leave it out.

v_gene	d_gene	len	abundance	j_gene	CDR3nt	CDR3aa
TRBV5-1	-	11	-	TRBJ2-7	TGCGCCAGCAGCGCCGACTACGAGCAGTACTTC	CASSADYEQYF
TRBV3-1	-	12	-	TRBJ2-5	TGTGCCAGCAGCCAACCCCTTAGGGACCAGTACTTC	CASSQPLRDQYF
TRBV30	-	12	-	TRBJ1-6	TGTGCCTGGAGTGAATCGAATTCACCCCTCCACTTT	CAWSESNSPLHF
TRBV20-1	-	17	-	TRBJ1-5	TGCAGTGCCCCACGAAACGGGGGGGGTTTTGGCAATCAGCCCCAGCATTTT	CSAPRNGGGFGNQPQHF
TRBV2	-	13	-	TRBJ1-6	TGTGCCAGCGTGGGGATTTATAATTCACCCCTCCACTTT	CASVGIYNSPLHF
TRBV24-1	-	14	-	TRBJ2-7	TGTGCCACCAGTGATAGAGGGACTGGTTACGAGCAGTACTTC	CATSDRGTGYEQYF
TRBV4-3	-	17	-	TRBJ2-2	TGCGCCAGCAGCCCCTCCTCAGCGTACGCGAACACCGGGGAGCTGTTTTTT	CASSPSSAYANTGELFF
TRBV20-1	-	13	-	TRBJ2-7	TGCAGTGCTAGTTTAGGACGAGCCTACGAGCAGTACTTC	CSASLGRAYEQYF
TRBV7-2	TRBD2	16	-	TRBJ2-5	TGTGCCAGCAGCTTACAAAGCGGGGGGATACAAGAGACCCAGTACTTC	CASSLQSGGIQETQYF
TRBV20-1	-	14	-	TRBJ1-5	TGCAGTGCTGGCTTAACGGGGTCTGGGAAGCCCCAGCATTTT	CSAGLTGSGKPQHF
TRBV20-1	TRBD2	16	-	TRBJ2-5	TGCAGTGCTAGAGATAGGCTAGCGGGGGCCCAAGAGACCCAGTACTTC	CSARDRLAGAQETQYF
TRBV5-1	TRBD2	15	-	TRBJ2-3	TGCGCCAGCAGCTTGGCCTCGACTAGCGCCTATACGCAGTATTTT	CASSLASTSAYTQYF
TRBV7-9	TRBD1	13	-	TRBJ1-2	TGTGCCAGCAGCTCGACAGGGAACTATGGCTACACCTTC	CASSSTGNYGYTF
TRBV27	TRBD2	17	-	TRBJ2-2	TGTGCCAGCAGTCATACGGGGACTAGCGGGAGCACCGGGGAGCTGTTTTTT	CASSHTGTSGSTGELFF
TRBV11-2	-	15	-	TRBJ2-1	TGTGCCAGCAGCTTCCAGCGGCCGCACTACAATGAGCAGTTCTTC	CASSFQRPHYNEQFF
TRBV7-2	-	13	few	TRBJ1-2	TGTGCCAGCAGACTTAGCTTCAGTCGTGGCTACACCTTC	CASRLSFSRGYTF
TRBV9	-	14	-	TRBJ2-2	TGTGCCAGCAATGGGGGGGCCATCACCGGGGAGCTGTTTTTT	CASNGGAITGELFF
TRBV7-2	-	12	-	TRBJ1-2	TGTGCCAGCAGCTTAGTCAATGATGGCTACACCTTC	CASSLVNDGYTF
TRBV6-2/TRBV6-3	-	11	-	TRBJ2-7	TGTGCCAGCAGTCCGAACTACGAGCAGTACTTC	CASSPNYEQYF
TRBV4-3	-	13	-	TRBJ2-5	TGCGCCAGCAGCCAAGTGAGGCGATCGGGCCAGTACTTC	CASSQVRRSGQYF
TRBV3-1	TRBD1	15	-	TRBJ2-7	TGTGCCAGCAGCCAAGGGACAGGGCGTTTCTACGAGCAGTACTTC	CASSQGTGRFYEQYF
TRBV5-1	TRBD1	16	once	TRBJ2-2	TGCGCCAGCAGCCCCAGGACAGGGTCGAGCACCGGGGAGCTGTTTTTT	CASSPRTGSSTGELFF
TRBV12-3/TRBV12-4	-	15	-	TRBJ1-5	TGTGCCAGCAGTTTTGGCGGCACCAGCAATCAGCCCCAGCATTTT	CASSFGGTSNQPQHF
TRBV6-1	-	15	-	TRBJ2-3	TGTGCCAGCAAAGATCCGACAGTTAGCACAGATACGCAGTATTTT	CASKDPTVSTDTQYF
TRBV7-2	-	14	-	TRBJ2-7	TGTGCCAGCAGCTTACCCGGATCCTCCTACGAGCAGTACTTC	CASSLPGSSYEQYF
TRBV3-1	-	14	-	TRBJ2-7	TGTGCCAGCAGCCAGCGGGCCCTCGATCCGGGGCAGTACTTC	CASSQRALDPGQYF
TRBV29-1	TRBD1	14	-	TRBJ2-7	TGCAGCGTTGAAGAAAACGACAGGGGTGGGGAGCAGTACTTC	CSVEENDRGGEQYF
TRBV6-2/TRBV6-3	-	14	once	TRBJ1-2	TGTGCCAGCACGTTCAGGGGCGGAGTGCTTGGCTACACCTTC	CASTFRGGVLGYTF
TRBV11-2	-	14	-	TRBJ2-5	TGTGCCAGCAGCCCGAGGACGGTCAAAGAGACCCAGTACTTC	CASSPRTVKETQYF
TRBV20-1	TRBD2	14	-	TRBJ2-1	TGCAGTGCTAGGGAGCGGGGGGCCTACAATGAGCAGTTCTTC	CSARERGAYNEQFF
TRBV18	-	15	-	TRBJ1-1	TGTGCCAGCTCACCACTGAACGGTCAGGACACTGAAGCTTTCTTT	CASSPLNGQDTEAFF
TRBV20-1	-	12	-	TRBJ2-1	TGCAGTGCTAGTCTGGTGGACCGGGAGCAGTTCTTC	CSASLVDREQFF
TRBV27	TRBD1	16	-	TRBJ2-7	TGTGCCAGCAGTTTATATGGGACAGGGAATTTCTACGAGCAGTACTTC	CASSLYGTGNFYEQYF
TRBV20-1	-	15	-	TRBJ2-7	TGCAGTGCTAGAGATGTAGGGGCATACTCCTACGAGCAGTACTTC	CSARDVGAYSYEQYF
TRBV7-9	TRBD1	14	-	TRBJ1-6	TGTGCCAGCAGCCCCGGGACAGGGGGGCTCACCCTCCACTTT	CASSPGTGGLTLHF
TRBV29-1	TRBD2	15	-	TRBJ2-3	TGCAGCGTGGCGGGACTAGCGGGGGGCACAGATACGCAGTATTTT	CSVAGLAGGTDTQYF
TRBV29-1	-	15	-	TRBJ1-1	TGCAGCGTTGAACCCCGAGGGGCGAGGGTCACTGAAGCTTTCTTT	CSVEPRGARVTEAFF
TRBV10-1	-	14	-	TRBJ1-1	TGCGCCAGCAGTGAGTCGAAATTTCGCCGGGGGGCTTTCTTT	CASSESKFRRGAFF
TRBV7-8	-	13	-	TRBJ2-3	TGTGCCAGCAGCCCCGCGTTGCGAGATACGCAGTATTTT	CASSPALRDTQYF
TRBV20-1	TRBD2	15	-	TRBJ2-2	TGCAGTGCTAGAGGACTAGCGGGGGAGTCCGGGGAGCTGTTTTTT	CSARGLAGESGELFF
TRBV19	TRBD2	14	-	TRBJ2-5	TGTGCCAGTAACCCGACTAGCGGCCAAGAGACCCAGTACTTC	CASNPTSGQETQYF
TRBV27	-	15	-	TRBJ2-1	TGTGCCAGCACCATCGTACAGGGTTCCTACAATGAGCAGTTCTTC	CASTIVQGSYNEQFF
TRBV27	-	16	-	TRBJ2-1	TGTGCCACCCTAAGCCGGCAGCCCAGCTCCTACAATGAGCAGTTCTTC	CATLSRQPSSYNEQFF
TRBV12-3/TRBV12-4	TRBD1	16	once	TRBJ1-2	TGTGCCAGCAGTTTGCGTCGGACAGGGATGGTAGAGGACTACACCTTC	CASSLRRTGMVEDYTF
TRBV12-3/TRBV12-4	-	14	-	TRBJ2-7	TGTGCCAGCTCCTCCAGAGCGGGTTCCTACGAGCAGTACTTC	CASSSRAGSYEQYF